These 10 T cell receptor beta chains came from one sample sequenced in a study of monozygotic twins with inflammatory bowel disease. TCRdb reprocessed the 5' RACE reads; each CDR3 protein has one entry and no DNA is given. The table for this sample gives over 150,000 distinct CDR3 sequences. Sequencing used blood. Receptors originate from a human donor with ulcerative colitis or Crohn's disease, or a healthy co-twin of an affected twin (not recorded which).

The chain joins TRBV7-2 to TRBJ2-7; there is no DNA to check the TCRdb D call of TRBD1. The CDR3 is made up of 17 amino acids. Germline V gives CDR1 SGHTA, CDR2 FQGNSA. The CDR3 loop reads CASSQDRLRDSRAEQYF.

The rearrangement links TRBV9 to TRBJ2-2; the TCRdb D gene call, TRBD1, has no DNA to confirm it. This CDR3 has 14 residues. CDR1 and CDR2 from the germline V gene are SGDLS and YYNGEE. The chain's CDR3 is CASSVTGATGELFF.

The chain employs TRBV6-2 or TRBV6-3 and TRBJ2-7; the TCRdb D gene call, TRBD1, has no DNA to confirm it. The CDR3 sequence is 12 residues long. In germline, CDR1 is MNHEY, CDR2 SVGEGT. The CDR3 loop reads CASTRQGYERYF.

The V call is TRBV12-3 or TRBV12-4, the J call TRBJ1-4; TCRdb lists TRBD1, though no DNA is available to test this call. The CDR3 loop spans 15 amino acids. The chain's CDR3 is CASSPPGQIHEKLFF.

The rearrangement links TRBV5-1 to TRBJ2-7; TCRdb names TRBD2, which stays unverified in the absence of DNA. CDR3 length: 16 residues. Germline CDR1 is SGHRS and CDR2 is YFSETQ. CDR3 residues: CASSLGSAGDGYEQYF.

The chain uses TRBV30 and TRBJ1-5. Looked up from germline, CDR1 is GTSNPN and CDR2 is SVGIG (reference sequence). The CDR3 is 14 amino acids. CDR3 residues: CAWTVGSSNQPQHF.

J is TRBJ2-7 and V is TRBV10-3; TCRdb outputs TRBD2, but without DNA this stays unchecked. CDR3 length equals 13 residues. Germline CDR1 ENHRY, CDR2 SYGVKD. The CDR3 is CATVTSGATEQYF.

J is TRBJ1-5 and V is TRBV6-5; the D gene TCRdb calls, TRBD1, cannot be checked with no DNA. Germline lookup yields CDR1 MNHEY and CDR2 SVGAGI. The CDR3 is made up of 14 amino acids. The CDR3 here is CASSYRGSNQPQHF.

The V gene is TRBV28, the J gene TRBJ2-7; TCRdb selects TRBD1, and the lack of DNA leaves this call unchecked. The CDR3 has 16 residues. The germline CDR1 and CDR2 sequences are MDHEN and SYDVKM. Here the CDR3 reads CASSLNGGWGSYEQYF.

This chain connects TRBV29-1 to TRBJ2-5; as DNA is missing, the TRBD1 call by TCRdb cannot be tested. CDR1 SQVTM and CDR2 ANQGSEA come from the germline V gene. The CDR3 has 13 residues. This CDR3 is CSVDIQETATQYF.